These 4 T cell receptor beta chains came from one sample sequenced in a study of graft-versus-host responses after intestinal transplantation. The data were produced by immunoSEQ multiplex PCR, yet TCRdb's version contains in-frame clones alone and is incomplete. The table lists roughly 110,000 clones, 90% to 95% of them singletons. The antigens of these receptors remain unknown. This material consisted of unstimulated CD8+ T cells sorted from spleen or lymph node cells, taken before transplant. The receptor source for this set is a human donor who was the organ donor for an intestinal transplant.

In its sample, this clone was seen once. CDR3: CASSVGLAGEQFF. CDR3 sequence (DNA): TGTGCCAGCAGTGTCGGACTAGCGGGTGAGCAGTTCTTC. The rearrangement joins TRBV28 to TRBJ2-1; 11 nucleotides agree with TRBD2. The CDR3 totals 13 residues. Unmatched junction bases numbered 3, after V lost 5 bases and J lost 9 bases. Per the germline V gene, CDR1 is MDHEN and CDR2 is SYDVKM. The full variable domain, in which reference TRBV28 and TRBJ2-1 provide the parts outside the CDR3, is DVKVTQSSRYLVKRTGEKVFLECVQDMDHENMFWYRQDPGLGLRLIYFSYDVKMKEKGDIPEGYSVSREKKERFSLILESASTNQTSMYLCASSVGLAGEQFFGPGTRLTVL.

V and J are TRBV5-5 and TRBJ1-2; weak D call: TRBD1 (5 bases). This CDR3 is 17 amino acids long. Trimming took 0 bases from V and 4 from J, leaving 19 bases between them. Germline V gives CDR1 SGHKS, CDR2 YYEKEE (reference sequence). CDR3 loop: CASSLGIRDYALYGYTF. The DNA for the CDR3 is TGTGCCAGCAGCTTGGGGATCAGGGATTATGCCCTCTATGGCTACACCTTC. The full variable domain, completed using reference TRBV5-5 and TRBJ1-2, is DAGVTQSPTHLIKTRGQQVTLRCSPISGHKSVSWYQQVLGQGPQFIFQYYEKEERGRGNFPDRFSARQFPNYSSELNVNALLLGDSALYLCASSLGIRDYALYGYTFGSGTRLTVV.

In the case of this clone: Its ends do not fully match the called genes, so a read error is possible. This chain links TRBV4-3 with TRBJ2-7; no firm D call. This CDR3 region has 13 residues. Germline CDR1 reads LGHNA; CDR2 reads YSLEER. CDR3 DNA sequence: TGCGCCAGCAGCCAAGATACGGCGGCCCCGTTGATCTTC. Translating gives CASSQDTAAPLIF.

J is TRBJ2-5 and V is TRBV9; no definite D call. V was cut by 2 bases and J by 5 bases, with 19 bases left in between. This CDR3 has 16 amino acids. The V gene's germline CDR1 is SGDLS and CDR2 YYNGEE. The CDR3 DNA reads as TGTGCCAGCAGCGTTAGCTTCCAGACCCCTGGGGAGACCCAGTACTTC. Translated, it gives CASSVSFQTPGETQYF. The full variable domain, its missing parts supplied by reference TRBV9 and TRBJ2-5, is DSGVTQTPKHLITATGQRVTLRCSPRSGDLSVYWYQQSLDQGLQFLIQYYNGEERAKGNILERFSAQQFPDLHSELNLSSLELGDSALYFCASSVSFQTPGETQYFGPGTRLLVL.